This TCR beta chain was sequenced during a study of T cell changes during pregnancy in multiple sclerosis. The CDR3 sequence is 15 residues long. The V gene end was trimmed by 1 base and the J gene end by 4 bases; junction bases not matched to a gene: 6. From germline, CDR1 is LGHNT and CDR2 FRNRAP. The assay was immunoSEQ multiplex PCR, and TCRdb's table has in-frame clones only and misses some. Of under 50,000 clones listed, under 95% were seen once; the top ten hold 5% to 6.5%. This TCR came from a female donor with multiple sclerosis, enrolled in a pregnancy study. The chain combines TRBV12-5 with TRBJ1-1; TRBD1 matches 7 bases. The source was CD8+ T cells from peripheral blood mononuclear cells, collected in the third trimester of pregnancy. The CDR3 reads CASGLAGGFGTEAFF. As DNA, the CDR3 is TGTGCTAGTGGTTTGGCAGGGGGATTTGGCACTGAAGCTTTCTTT.